This T cell receptor (beta chain) comes out of a study of neurological immune-mediated disorders. TCRdb re-derived calls from the 5' RACE reads in MiXCR, one entry per CDR3 protein. The top ten clones hold around 10% of a sample with about 59,000 distinct CDR3 sequences, about 12% of them seen once. Study-wide findings and caveats: Patients with HTLV-1-associated myelopathy showed the most TCR clonal expansion. Those with multiple sclerosis showed the least, falling below healthy controls.

The ends were cut back, 2 bases at V and 0 bases at J, with 8 bases in the middle. Germline V CDR1 and CDR2: MNHEY, SVGEGT. CDR3 size: 15 residues. Concerning this clonotype itself: Its antigen is not identified.

Sequencing used PBMCs. The source of this sequence is a woman in her fifties or sixties with HTLV-1-associated myelopathy (HAM/TSP). The V call is TRBV6-2 or TRBV6-3, the J call TRBJ2-1, with D unclear. The CDR3 loop reads CASSYLKNSYNEQFF. CDR3 bases: TGTGCCAGCAGTTACCTTAAGAACTCCTACAATGAGCAGTTCTTC.